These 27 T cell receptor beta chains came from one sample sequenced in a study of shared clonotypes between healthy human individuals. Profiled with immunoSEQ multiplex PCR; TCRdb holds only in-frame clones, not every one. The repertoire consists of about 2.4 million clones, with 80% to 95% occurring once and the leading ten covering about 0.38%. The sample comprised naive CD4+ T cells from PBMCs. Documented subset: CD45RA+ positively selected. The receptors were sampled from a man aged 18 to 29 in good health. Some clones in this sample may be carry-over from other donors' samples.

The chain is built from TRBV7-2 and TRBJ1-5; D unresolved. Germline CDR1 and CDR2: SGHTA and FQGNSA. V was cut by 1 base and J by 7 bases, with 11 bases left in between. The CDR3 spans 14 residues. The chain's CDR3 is CASSLVPGNQPQHF. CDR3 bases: TGTGCCAGCAGCTTAGTTCCGGGGAACCAGCCCCAGCATTTT.

In DNA, the CDR3 is TGTGCCAGCAGCTCACCCGGCAATCAGCCCCAGCATTTT. This codes for CASSSPGNQPQHF. The chain has TRBV7-2 and TRBJ1-5, with D unresolved. Germline assignment: CDR1 SGHTA and CDR2 FQGNSA. Deletions cut 4 bases from V and 2 bases from J, with 6 bases between. The CDR3 runs to 13 residues. The whole variable domain, remainder taken from reference TRBV7-2 and TRBJ1-5, is GAGVSQSPSNKVTEKGKDVELRCDPISGHTALYWYRQSLGQGLEFLIYFQGNSAPDKSGLPSDRFSAERTGGSVSTLTIQRTQQEDSAVYLCASSSPGNQPQHFGDGTRLSIL.

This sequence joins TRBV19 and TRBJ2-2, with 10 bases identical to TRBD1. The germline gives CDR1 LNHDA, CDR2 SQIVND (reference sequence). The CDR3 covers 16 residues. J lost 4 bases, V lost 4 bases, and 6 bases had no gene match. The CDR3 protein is CASSTGTGVFTGELFF. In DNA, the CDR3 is TGTGCCAGTAGTACCGGGACAGGGGTTTTCACCGGGGAGCTGTTTTTT.

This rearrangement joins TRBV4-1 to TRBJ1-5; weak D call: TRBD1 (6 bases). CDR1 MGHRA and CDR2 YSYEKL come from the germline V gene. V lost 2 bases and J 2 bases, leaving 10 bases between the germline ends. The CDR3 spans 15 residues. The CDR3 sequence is CASSQTGGGNQPQHF. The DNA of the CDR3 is TGCGCCAGCAGCCAAACCGGGGGCGGCAATCAGCCCCAGCATTTT.

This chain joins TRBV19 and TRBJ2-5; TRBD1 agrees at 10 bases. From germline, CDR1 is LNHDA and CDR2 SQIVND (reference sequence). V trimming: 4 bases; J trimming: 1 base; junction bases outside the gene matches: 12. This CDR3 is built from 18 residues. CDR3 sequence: CASSRGLVRTGGQETQYF. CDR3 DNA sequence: TGTGCCAGTAGTAGGGGTTTGGTTCGGACAGGGGGCCAAGAGACCCAGTACTTC.

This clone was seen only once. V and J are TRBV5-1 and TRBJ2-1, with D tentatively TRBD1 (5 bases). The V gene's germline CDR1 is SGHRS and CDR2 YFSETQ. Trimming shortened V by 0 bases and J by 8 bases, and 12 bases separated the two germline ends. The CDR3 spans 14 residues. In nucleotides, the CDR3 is TGCGCCAGCAGCTTGGCCCAGGGTTGGGATGAGCAGTTCTTC. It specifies CASSLAQGWDEQFF.

The CDR3 region has the DNA TGCAGCGTTGAGCTAGCGGGAGAATTTCGTGGCGATGAGCAGTTCTTC. Translating it yields CSVELAGEFRGDEQFF. The V gene is TRBV29-1, the J gene TRBJ2-1, with 10 bases matching TRBD2. The germline V gene encodes CDR1 SQVTM and CDR2 ANQGSEA. Unmatched junction bases numbered 13, after V lost 3 bases and J lost 8 bases. The CDR3 extends over 16 amino acids.

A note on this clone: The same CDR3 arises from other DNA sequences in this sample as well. CDR3 nucleotides: TGTGCCATCAGTGAGGGGTCCTACAATGAGCAGTTCTTC. Its protein product is CAISEGSYNEQFF. J is TRBJ2-1 and V is TRBV10-3, with D hard to call. Trimming stripped 2 bases from V and 1 base from J, with 3 bases between. CDR1 is ENHRY and CDR2 is SYGVKD in the germline V gene. The CDR3 is 13 amino acids.

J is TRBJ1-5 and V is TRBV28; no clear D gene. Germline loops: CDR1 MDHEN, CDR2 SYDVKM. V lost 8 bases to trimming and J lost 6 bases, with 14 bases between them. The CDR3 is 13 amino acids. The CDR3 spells CASVQSGSQPQHF. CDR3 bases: TGTGCCAGCGTACAGTCCGGGAGTCAGCCCCAGCATTTT.

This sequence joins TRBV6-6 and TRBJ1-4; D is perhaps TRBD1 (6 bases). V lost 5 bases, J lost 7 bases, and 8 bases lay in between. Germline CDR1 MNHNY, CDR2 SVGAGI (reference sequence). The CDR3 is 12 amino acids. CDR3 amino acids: CASSLQGEKLFF. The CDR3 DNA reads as TGTGCCAGCAGTCTACAGGGTGAAAAACTGTTTTTT.

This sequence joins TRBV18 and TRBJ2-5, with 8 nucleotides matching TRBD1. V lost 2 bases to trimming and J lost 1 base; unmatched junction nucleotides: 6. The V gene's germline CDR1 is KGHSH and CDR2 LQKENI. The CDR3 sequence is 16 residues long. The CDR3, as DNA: TGTGCCAGCTCACCAGGGCAGGGGGCCATCCAAGAGACCCAGTACTTC. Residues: CASSPGQGAIQETQYF.

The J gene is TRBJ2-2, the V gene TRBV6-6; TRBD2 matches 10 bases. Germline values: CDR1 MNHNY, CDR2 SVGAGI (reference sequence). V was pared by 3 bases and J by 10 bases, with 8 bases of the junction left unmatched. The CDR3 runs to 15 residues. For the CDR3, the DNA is TGTGCCAGCAGTTATAAGCGGGAGGGCCGGGAGGAGCTGTTTTTT. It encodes CASSYKREGREELFF.

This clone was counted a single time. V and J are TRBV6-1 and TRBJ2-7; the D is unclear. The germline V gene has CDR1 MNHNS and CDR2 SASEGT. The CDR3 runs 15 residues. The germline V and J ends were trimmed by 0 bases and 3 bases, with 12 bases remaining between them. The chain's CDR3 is CASSEARTHYYEQYF. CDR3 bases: TGTGCCAGCAGTGAAGCGAGGACCCACTACTACGAGCAGTACTTC.

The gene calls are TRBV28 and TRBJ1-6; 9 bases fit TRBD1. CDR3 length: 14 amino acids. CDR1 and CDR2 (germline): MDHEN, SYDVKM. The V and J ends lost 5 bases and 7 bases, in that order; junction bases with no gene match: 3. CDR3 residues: CASSHGTGNSPLHF. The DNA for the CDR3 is TGTGCCAGCAGTCACGGGACAGGGAATTCACCCCTCCACTTT.

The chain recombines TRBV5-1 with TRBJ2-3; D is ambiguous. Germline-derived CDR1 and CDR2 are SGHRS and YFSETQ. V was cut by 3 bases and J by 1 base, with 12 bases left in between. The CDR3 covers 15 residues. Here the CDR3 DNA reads TGCGCCAGCAGCTCCAGACCTGAGGGCACAGATACGCAGTATTTT. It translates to CASSSRPEGTDTQYF.

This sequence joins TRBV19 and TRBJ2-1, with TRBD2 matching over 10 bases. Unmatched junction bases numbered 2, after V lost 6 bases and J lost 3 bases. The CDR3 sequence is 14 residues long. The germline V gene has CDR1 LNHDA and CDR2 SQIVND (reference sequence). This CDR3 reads CASRAGGFYNEQFF. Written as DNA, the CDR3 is TGTGCCAGTAGAGCGGGGGGGTTCTACAATGAGCAGTTCTTC.

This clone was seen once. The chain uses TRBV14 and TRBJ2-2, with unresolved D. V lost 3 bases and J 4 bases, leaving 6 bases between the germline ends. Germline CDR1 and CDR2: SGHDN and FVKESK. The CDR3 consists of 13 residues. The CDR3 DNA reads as TGTGCCAGCAGCCACCGAACCACCGGGGAGCTGTTTTTT. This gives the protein CASSHRTTGELFF.

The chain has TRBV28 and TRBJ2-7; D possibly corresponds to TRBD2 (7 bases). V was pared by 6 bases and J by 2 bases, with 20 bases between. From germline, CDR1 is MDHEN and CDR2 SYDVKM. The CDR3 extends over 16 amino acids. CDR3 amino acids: CASSHGGGHEAYEQYF. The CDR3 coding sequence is TGTGCCAGCAGCCATGGGGGGGGACACGAGGCCTACGAGCAGTACTTC.

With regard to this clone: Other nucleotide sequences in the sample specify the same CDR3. This CDR3 reads CASSPGGNTGELFF. The CDR3 nucleotides read TGCGCCAGCAGCCCCGGAGGGAACACCGGGGAGCTGTTTTTT. The J gene is TRBJ2-2, the V gene TRBV5-1; D is possibly TRBD2 (5 bases). This CDR3 region has 14 residues. Trimming cost V 4 bases and J 1 base, with 8 bases left between them. Germline values: CDR1 SGHRS, CDR2 YFSETQ. Full variable domain (missing parts from reference TRBV5-1 and TRBJ2-2): KAGVTQTPRYLIKTRGQQVTLSCSPISGHRSVSWYQQTPGQGLQFLFEYFSETQRNKGNFPGRFSGRQFSNSRSEMNVSTLELGDSALYLCASSPGGNTGELFFGEGSRLTVL.

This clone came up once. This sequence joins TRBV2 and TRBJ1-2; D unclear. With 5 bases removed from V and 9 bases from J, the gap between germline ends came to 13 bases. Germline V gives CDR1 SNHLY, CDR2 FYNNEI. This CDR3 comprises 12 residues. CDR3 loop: CASSYSSNRYTF. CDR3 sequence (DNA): TGTGCCAGCAGTTATAGCAGCAACCGCTACACCTTC.

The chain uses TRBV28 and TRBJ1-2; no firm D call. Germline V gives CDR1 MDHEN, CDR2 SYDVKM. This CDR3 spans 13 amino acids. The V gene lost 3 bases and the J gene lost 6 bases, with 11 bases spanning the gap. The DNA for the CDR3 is TGTGCCAGCAGTTTCCCCGGGAATAATGGCTACACCTTC. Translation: CASSFPGNNGYTF.

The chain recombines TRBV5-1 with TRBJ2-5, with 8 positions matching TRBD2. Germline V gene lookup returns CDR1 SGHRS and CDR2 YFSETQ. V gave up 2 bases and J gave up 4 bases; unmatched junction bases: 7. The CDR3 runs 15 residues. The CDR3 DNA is TGCGCCAGCAGCTTTAGCGGGGACTGGACAGAGACCCAGTACTTC. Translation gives CASSFSGDWTETQYF.

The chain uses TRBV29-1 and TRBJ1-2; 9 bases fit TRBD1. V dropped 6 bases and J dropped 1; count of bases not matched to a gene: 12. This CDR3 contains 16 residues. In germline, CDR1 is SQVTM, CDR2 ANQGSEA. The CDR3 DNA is TGCAGCGTCACTACTCCGGGACAGGGCTTTAACTATGGCTACACCTTC. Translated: CSVTTPGQGFNYGYTF.

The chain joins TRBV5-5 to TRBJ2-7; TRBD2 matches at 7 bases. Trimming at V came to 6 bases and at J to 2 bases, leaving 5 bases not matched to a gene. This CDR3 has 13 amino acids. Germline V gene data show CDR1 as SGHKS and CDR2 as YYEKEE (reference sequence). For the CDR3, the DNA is TGTGCCAGCACGGGGGGTTACCCCTACGAGCAGTACTTC. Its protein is CASTGGYPYEQYF.

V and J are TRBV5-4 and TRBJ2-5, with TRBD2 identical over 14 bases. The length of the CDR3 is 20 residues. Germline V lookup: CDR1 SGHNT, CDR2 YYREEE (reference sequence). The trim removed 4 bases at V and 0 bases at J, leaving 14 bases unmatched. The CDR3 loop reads CASSPETSGRDSLYQETQYF. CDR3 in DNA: TGTGCCAGCAGCCCTGAGACTAGCGGGAGGGATTCTTTGTACCAAGAGACCCAGTACTTC.

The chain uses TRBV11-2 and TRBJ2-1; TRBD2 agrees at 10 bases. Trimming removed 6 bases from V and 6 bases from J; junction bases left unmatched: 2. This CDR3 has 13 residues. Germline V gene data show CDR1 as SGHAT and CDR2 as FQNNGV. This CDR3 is CASRASGSNEQFF. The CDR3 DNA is TGTGCCAGCAGGGCTAGCGGGAGCAATGAGCAGTTCTTC.

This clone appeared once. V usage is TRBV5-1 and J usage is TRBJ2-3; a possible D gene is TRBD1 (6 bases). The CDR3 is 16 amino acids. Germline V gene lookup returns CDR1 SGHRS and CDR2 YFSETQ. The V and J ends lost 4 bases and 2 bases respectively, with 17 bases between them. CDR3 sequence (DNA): TGCGCCAGCAGCATTCAGGGGTTGGGGGCCACAGATACGCAGTATTTT. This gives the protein CASSIQGLGATDTQYF.